A selection of T cell receptor beta chains follows, all from one sample in a study of CD8+ T cells in alopecia areata. Method: immunoSEQ multiplex PCR; TCRdb's copy keeps in-frame clones and lacks some. The repertoire holds 80,000 to 95,000 clones, with around 40% as singletons. The material was CD8+ T cells sorted from blood, obtained at week 24, from a patient treated with tofacitinib. The receptors were gathered from a human donor with alopecia areata. Each CDR3 is given with its conserved first and last residue. The D gene is left open where the match is weak. Not every row has a clone size; where given, it reads once, few, many or a size class.

d_call | clone_size | j_call | v_call | cdr3_nt | cdr3_aa
. | . | TRBJ1-2 | TRBV5-4 | TGTGCCAGCAGCTGGCAGGGGAGTAGCTATGGCTACACCTTC | CASSWQGSSYGYTF
. | . | TRBJ2-2 | TRBV7-6 | TGTGCCAGCACCTTGAGCGCCCTGATGAACACCGGGGAGCTGTTTTTT | CASTLSALMNTGELFF
TRBD1 | . | TRBJ2-2 | TRBV7-8 | TGTGCCAGCAGCTTAACAGGGGGAAGGACCGGGGAGCTGTTTTTT | CASSLTGGRTGELFF
. | . | TRBJ1-2 | TRBV7-2 | TGTGCCAGCCAAGGAACGGGCGGAGGTGGCTACACCTTC | CASQGTGGGGYTF
. | few | TRBJ2-1 | TRBV29-1 | TGCAGCGTTAGTGGGGGGCTTTACAATGAGCAGTTCTTC | CSVSGGLYNEQFF
TRBD1 | . | TRBJ2-7 | TRBV19 | TGTGCCAGTAGCTCCGTCGGGACAGGGCCCAACGAGCAGTACTTC | CASSSVGTGPNEQYF
. | . | TRBJ2-7 | TRBV27 | TGTGCCAGCAGCCCCGGGACCGGAGTGACCTACGAGCAGTACTTC | CASSPGTGVTYEQYF
. | few | TRBJ2-2 | TRBV6-5 | TGTGCCAGCAGTTACTCGCCCACCGGGGAGCTGTTTTTT | CASSYSPTGELFF
. | once | TRBJ1-5 | TRBV6-5 | TGTGCCAGCAGGCAAAGTGAGGGCTTTAACCAGCCCCAGCATTTT | CASRQSEGFNQPQHF
. | . | TRBJ2-1 | TRBV6-6 | TGTGCCAGCAGTCCGTCGCGGGCAGAAGGCTACAATGAGCAGTTCTTC | CASSPSRAEGYNEQFF
. | . | TRBJ1-2 | TRBV2 | TGTGCCAGCTTCCGCCACAGGGAAGATGGCTACACCTTC | CASFRHREDGYTF
. | . | TRBJ2-1 | TRBV5-1 | TGCGCCAGCAGCTTGGGGATCGATGAGCAGTTCTTC | CASSLGIDEQFF
TRBD2 | . | TRBJ2-3 | TRBV11-1 | TGTGCCAGCGGGCTAGCGGGGGCGGATACGCAGTATTTT | CASGLAGADTQYF
. | . | TRBJ1-1 | TRBV19 | TGTGCCAGTAGTATAGGAGGCAGAACTGGAGAAGCTTTCTTT | CASSIGGRTGEAFF
. | few | TRBJ2-7 | TRBV2 | TGTGCCACCCGAGTCGGGGCCTACGAGCAGTACTTC | CATRVGAYEQYF